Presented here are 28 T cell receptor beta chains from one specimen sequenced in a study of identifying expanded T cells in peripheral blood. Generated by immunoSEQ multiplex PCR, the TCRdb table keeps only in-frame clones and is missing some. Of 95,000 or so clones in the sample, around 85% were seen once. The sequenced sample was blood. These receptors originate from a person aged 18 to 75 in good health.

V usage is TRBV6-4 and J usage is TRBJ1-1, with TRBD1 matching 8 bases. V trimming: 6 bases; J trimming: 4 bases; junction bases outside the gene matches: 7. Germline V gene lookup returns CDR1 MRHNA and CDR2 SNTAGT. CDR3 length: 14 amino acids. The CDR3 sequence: CASRATQGATEAFF. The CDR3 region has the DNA TGTGCCAGCAGAGCCACGCAGGGGGCCACTGAAGCTTTCTTT.

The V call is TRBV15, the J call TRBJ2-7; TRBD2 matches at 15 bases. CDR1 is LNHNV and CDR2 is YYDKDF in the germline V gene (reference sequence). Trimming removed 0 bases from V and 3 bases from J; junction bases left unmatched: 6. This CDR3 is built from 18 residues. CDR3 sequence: CATSRDRTSGGGNYEQYF. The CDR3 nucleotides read TGTGCCACCAGCAGAGATAGGACTAGCGGGGGGGGAAACTACGAGCAGTACTTC.

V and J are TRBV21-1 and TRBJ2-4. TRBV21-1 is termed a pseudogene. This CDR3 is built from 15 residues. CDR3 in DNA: TGTGCCAGCACGTTTCCCGGGGCCCTAGGAAGCATTCAGTACTTC. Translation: CASTFPGALGSIQYF.

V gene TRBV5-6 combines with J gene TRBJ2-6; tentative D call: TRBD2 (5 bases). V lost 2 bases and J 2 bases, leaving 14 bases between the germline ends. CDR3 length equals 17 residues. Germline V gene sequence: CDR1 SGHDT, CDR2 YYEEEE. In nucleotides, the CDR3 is TGTGCCAGCAGCTTTAAGGTTGGAGGTCCTGGGGCCAACGTCCTGACTTTC. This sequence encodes CASSFKVGGPGANVLTF.

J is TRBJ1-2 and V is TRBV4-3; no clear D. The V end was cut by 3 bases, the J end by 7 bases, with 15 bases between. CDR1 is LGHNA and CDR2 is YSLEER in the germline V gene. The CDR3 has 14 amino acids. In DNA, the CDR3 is TGCGCCAGCAGCCATGGCCTTAGATTGTTTGGCTACACCTTC. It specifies CASSHGLRLFGYTF.

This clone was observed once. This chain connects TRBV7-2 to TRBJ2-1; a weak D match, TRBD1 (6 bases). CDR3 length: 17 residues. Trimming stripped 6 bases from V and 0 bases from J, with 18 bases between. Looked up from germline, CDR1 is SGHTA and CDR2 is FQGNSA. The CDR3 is CASSKSGGESSYNEQFF. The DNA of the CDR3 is TGTGCCAGCAGTAAATCTGGGGGCGAGAGCTCCTACAATGAGCAGTTCTTC.

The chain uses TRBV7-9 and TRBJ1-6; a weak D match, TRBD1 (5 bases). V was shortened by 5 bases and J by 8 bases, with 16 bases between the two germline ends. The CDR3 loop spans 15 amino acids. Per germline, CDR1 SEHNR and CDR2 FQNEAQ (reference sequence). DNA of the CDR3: TGTGCCAGCAGCCCGGGACGATCCGTGGATTCACCCCTCCACTTT. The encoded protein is CASSPGRSVDSPLHF.

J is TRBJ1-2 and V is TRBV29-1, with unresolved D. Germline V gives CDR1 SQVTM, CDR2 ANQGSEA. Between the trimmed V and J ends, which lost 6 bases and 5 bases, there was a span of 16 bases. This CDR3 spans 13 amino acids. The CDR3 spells CSVGQILGYGYTF. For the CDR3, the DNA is TGCAGCGTCGGCCAAATACTCGGATATGGCTACACCTTC.

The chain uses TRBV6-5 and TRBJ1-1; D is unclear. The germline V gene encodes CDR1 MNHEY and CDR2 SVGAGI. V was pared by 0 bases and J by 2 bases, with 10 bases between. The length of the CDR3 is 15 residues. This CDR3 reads CASSYSRSINTEAFF. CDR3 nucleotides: TGTGCCAGCAGTTACTCAAGGAGTATTAACACTGAAGCTTTCTTT.

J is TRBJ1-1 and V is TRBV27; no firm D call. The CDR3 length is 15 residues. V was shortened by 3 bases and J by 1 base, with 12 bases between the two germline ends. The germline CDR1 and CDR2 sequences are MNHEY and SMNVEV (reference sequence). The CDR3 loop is CASSLSGASNTEAFF. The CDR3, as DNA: TGTGCCAGCAGTTTGTCAGGCGCTTCGAACACTGAAGCTTTCTTT.

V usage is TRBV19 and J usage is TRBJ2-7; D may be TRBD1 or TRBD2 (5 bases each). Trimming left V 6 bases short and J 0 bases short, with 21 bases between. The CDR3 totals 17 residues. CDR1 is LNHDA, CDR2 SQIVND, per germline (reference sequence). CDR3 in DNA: TGTGCCAGTAGCCGGGACGGAAGAGACCTCCCCTCCTACGAGCAGTACTTC. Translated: CASSRDGRDLPSYEQYF.

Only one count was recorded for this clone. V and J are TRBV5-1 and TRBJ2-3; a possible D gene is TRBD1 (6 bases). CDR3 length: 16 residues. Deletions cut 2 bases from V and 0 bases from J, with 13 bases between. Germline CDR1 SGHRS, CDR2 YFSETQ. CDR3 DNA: TGCGCCAGCAGCTTAACAGGGCTCTCTAGCACAGATACGCAGTATTTT. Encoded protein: CASSLTGLSSTDTQYF.

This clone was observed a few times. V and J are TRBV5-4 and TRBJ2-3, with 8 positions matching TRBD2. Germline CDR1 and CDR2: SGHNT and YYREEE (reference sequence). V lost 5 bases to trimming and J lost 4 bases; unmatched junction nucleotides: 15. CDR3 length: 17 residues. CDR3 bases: TGTGCCAGCAGTAAAACTCCCGGGACTAGTTATGCAGATACGCAGTATTTT. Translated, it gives CASSKTPGTSYADTQYF.

CDR3 sequence: CASNRAGVGMNTEAFF. The CDR3 coding sequence is TGCGCCAGCAACCGGGCGGGGGTTGGGATGAACACTGAAGCTTTCTTT. The rearrangement uses TRBV4-1 and TRBJ1-1; D is perhaps TRBD1 (5 bases). Germline V gene data show CDR1 as MGHRA and CDR2 as YSYEKL. The germline V and J ends were trimmed by 7 bases and 0 bases, with 18 bases remaining between them. The CDR3 covers 16 residues.

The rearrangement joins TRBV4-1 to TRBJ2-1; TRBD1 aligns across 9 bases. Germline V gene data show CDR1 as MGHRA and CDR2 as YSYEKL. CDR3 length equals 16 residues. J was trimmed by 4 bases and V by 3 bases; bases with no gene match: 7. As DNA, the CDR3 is TGCGCCAGCAGCCAGAGTCCGGGACAGGGTTACAATGAGCAGTTCTTC. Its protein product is CASSQSPGQGYNEQFF.

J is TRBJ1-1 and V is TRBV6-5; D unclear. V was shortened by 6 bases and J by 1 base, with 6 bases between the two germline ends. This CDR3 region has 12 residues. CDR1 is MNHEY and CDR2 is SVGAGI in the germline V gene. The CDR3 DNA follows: TGTGCCAGCAGACAAAGGAACACTGAAGCTTTCTTT. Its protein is CASRQRNTEAFF.

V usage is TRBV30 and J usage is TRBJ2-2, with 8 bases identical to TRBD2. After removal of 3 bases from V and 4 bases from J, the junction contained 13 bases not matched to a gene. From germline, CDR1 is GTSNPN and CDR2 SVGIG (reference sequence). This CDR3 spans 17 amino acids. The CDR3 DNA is TGTGCCTGGAGGGGCGACGGGGGGGCTTATAGCACCGGGGAGCTGTTTTTT. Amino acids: CAWRGDGGAYSTGELFF. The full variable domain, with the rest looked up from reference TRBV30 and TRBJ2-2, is SQTIHQWPATLVQPVGSPLSLECTVEGTSNPNLYWYRQAAGRGLQLLFYSVGIGQISSEVPQNLSASRPQDRQFILSSKKLLLSDSGFYLCAWRGDGGAYSTGELFFGEGSRLTVL.

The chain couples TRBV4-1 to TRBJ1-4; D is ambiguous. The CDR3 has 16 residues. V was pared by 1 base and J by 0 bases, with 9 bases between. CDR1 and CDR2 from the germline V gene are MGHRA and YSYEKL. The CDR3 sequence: CASSQARAATNEKLFF. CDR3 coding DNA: TGCGCCAGCAGCCAAGCTCGGGCTGCAACTAATGAAAAACTGTTTTTT.

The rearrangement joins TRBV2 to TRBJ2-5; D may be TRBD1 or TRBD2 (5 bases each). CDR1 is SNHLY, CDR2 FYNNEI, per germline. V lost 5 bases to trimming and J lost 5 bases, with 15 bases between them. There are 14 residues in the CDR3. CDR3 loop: CASSWDAESETQYF. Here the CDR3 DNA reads TGTGCCAGCAGTTGGGACGCTGAGTCGGAGACCCAGTACTTC.

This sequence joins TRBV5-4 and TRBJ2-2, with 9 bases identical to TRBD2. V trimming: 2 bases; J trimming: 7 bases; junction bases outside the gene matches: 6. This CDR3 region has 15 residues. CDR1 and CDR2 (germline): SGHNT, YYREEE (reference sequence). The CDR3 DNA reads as TGTGCCAGCAGCTTCCTAAGCGGGGGGATCGGGGAGCTGTTTTTT. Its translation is CASSFLSGGIGELFF.

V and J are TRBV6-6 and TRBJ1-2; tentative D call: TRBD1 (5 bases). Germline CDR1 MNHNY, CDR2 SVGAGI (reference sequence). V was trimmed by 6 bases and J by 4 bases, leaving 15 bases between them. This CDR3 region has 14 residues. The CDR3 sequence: CASRPRDGGYGYTF. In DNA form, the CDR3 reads TGTGCCAGCAGACCGCGGGATGGGGGCTATGGCTACACCTTC.

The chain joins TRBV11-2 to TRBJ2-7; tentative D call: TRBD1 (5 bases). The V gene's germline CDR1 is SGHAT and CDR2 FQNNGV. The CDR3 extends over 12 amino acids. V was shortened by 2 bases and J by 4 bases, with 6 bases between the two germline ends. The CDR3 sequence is CASSLTGYEQYF. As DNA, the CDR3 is TGTGCCAGCAGCTTAACAGGTTACGAGCAGTACTTC.

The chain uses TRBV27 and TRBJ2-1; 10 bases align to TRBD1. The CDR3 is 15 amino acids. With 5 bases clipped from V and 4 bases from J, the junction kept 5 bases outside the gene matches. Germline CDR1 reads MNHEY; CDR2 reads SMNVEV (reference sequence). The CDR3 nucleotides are TGTGCCAGCAGTGTCCGGGACAGGGGATACAATGAGCAGTTCTTC. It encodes CASSVRDRGYNEQFF.

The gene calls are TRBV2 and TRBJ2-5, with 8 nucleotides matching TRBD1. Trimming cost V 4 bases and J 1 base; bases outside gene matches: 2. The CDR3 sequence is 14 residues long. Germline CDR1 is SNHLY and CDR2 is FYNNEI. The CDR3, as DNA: TGTGCCAGCAGTGCCAGGGGGCGCCAAGAGACCCAGTACTTC. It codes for CASSARGRQETQYF.

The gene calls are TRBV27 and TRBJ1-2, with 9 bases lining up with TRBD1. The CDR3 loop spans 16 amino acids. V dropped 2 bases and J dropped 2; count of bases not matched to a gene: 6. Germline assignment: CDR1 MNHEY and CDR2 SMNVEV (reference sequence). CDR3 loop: CASSLRTGEVNYGYTF. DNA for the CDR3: TGTGCCAGCAGTTTACGGACAGGGGAAGTCAACTATGGCTACACCTTC.

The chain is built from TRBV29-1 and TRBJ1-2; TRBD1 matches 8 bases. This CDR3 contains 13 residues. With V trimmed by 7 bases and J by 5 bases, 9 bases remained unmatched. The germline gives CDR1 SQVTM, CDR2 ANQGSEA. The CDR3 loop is CSDNGQGPYGYTF. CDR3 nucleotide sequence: TGCAGCGACAATGGACAGGGACCGTATGGCTACACCTTC. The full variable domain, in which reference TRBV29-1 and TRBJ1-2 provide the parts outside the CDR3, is SAVISQKPSRDICQRGTSLTIQCQVDSQVTMMFWYRQQPGQSLTLIATANQGSEATYESGFVIDKFPISRPNLTFSTLTVSNMSPEDSSIYLCSDNGQGPYGYTFGSGTRLTVV.

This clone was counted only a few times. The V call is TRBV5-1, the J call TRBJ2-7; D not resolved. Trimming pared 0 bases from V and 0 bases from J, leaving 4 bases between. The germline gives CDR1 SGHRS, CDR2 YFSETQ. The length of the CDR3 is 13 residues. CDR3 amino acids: CASSLVISYEQYF. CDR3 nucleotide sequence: TGCGCCAGCAGCTTGGTCATCTCCTACGAGCAGTACTTC.

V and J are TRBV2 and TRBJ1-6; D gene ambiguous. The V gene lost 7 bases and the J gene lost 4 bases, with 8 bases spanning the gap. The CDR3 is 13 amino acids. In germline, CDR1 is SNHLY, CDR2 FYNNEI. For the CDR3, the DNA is TGTGCCAGCACAAGGGATTATAATTCACCCCTCCACTTT. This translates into CASTRDYNSPLHF.